Below are 17 T cell receptor beta chains sequenced from a single sample in a study of T cell responses to AZD1222 COVID-19 vaccine. TCRdb's copy holds only in-frame clones and misses some; the assay was immunoSEQ multiplex PCR. Of 150,000 to 200,000 clones in the sample, over 85% are singletons; the top ten hold 3% to 5%. This specimen consisted of peripheral blood, obtained on day 0 of AZD1222 vaccination. Receptor source: an adult in good health.

The chain joins TRBV6-1 to TRBJ2-1, with D maybe TRBD2 (5 bases). V lost 2 bases to trimming and J lost 1 base, with 21 bases between them. The CDR3 length is 19 residues. The germline CDR1 and CDR2 sequences are MNHNS and SASEGT. CDR3 nucleotides: TGTGCCAGCAGTGAAAAGCGTTCGAGGGCGGGTGGGTCCTACAATGAGCAGTTCTTC. Translating it yields CASSEKRSRAGGSYNEQFF.

This chain uses TRBV5-8 with TRBJ2-3; D remains ambiguous. V was clipped by 2 bases and J by 4 bases, with 8 bases between them. This CDR3 is 13 amino acids long. The V gene's germline CDR1 is SGHTS and CDR2 YDEGEE. In nucleotides, the CDR3 is TGTGCCAGCAGCTTTGTCTTAGCAGATACGCAGTATTTT. Translation gives CASSFVLADTQYF.

The CDR3 sequence is CASSQEGSSEQYF. CDR3 sequence (DNA): TGTGCCAGCAGCCAAGAAGGATCCAGCGAGCAGTACTTC. The V call is TRBV3-1 (or the pseudogene TRBV3-2), the J call TRBJ2-7, with unresolved D. The V end was cut by 0 bases, the J end by 6 bases, with 9 bases between. The CDR3 is made up of 13 amino acids. The germline CDR1 and CDR2 sequences are LGHDT and YNNKEL (reference sequence).

The chain couples TRBV6-5 to TRBJ1-1, with D hard to call. From germline, CDR1 is MNHEY and CDR2 SVGAGI. CDR3 size: 13 residues. V gave up 7 bases and J gave up 1 base, with 10 bases separating them. As DNA, the CDR3 is TGTGCCAGCATACAGCAAGAGAACACTGAAGCTTTCTTT. It is translated as CASIQQENTEAFF.

The V gene is TRBV28, the J gene TRBJ1-2; TRBD1 aligns across 8 bases. V shed 3 bases, J shed 8 bases, and the junction held 8 bases outside the gene matches. CDR1 and CDR2 (germline): MDHEN, SYDVKM. The CDR3 is made up of 14 amino acids. CDR3 in DNA: TGTGCCAGCAGTTTGGACAGGGATTTAGGAGGCTACACCTTC. It encodes CASSLDRDLGGYTF.

The chain has TRBV27 and TRBJ1-2; 8 nucleotides line up with TRBD1. This CDR3 spans 13 amino acids. V lost 2 bases and J lost 4; bases outside the gene matches: 0. Germline V CDR1 and CDR2: MNHEY, SMNVEV (reference sequence). The CDR3 nucleotides read TGTGCCAGCAGTTTAACAGGGGGCTATGGCTACACCTTC. Its translation: CASSLTGGYGYTF.

This rearrangement joins TRBV29-1 to TRBJ1-1; D is uncertain. The germline V and J ends were trimmed by 0 bases and 10 bases, with 6 bases remaining between them. The CDR3 has 10 amino acids. CDR1 is SQVTM, CDR2 ANQGSEA, per germline. The CDR3 loop reads CSVEDDRAFF. The CDR3 nucleotides are TGCAGCGTTGAAGATGATAGAGCTTTCTTT. Together with reference TRBV29-1 and TRBJ1-1, the CDR3 gives the full variable domain: SAVISQKPSRDICQRGTSLTIQCQVDSQVTMMFWYRQQPGQSLTLIATANQGSEATYESGFVIDKFPISRPNLTFSTLTVSNMSPEDSSIYLCSVEDDRAFFGQGTRLTVV.

The rearrangement uses TRBV18 and TRBJ1-2; D is ambiguous. Germline-derived CDR1 and CDR2 are KGHSH and LQKENI. The CDR3 totals 15 residues. Trimming removed 6 bases at V and 0 bases at J, with 14 bases between. CDR3: CASSPIGGTNYGYTF. CDR3 nucleotides: TGTGCCAGCTCCCCAATCGGAGGAACTAACTATGGCTACACCTTC.

The V call is TRBV5-1, the J call TRBJ2-5; TRBD1 matches 10 bases. Germline CDR1 is SGHRS and CDR2 is YFSETQ. After removal of 0 bases from V and 2 bases from J, the junction contained 19 bases not matched to a gene. The CDR3 length is 21 residues. The CDR3 DNA sequence: TGCGCCAGCAGCTTGGACCAGGCCCGGGACAGGGGAACCTGGGGACAAGAGACCCAGTACTTC. This encodes CASSLDQARDRGTWGQETQYF.

V is TRBV6-5 and J is TRBJ1-1; unclear D gene. CDR3 size: 13 residues. Trimming removed 10 bases from V and 1 base from J, with 13 bases in between. Germline lookup yields CDR1 MNHEY and CDR2 SVGAGI. The chain's CDR3 is CATIVPKNTEAFF. The CDR3 bases are TGTGCCACCATAGTCCCGAAGAACACTGAAGCTTTCTTT.

This clone was seen a few times. V is TRBV6-5 and J is TRBJ1-6; D is uncertain. Germline values: CDR1 MNHEY, CDR2 SVGAGI. Trimming cost V 0 bases and J 8 bases, with 14 bases left between them. CDR3 length: 16 amino acids. CDR3 nucleotides: TGTGCCAGCAGTTACTCGAGGGCCGGGAGGTATTCACCCCTCCACTTT. Translating it yields CASSYSRAGRYSPLHF.

V and J are TRBV5-1 and TRBJ1-1, with 8 bases aligning to TRBD1. Trimming at V came to 4 bases and at J to 0 bases, leaving 8 bases not matched to a gene. Germline CDR1 SGHRS, CDR2 YFSETQ. The CDR3 spans 16 residues. The CDR3 nucleotides are TGCGCCAGCAGCATCCGGGGACAGGCCCTGAACACTGAAGCTTTCTTT. Amino acid sequence: CASSIRGQALNTEAFF.

This clone appeared a single time. The genes are TRBV7-2 and TRBJ2-1, with D unresolved. Trimming removed 1 base from V and 9 bases from J, with 16 bases in between. The CDR3 consists of 15 residues. The germline V gene encodes CDR1 SGHTA and CDR2 FQGNSA. CDR3 protein: CASSLDPLQPSEQFF. The CDR3, as DNA: TGTGCCAGCAGCTTAGATCCCCTCCAACCCAGTGAGCAGTTCTTC.

This sequence joins TRBV28 and TRBJ1-2; D is perhaps TRBD1 (6 bases). The length of the CDR3 is 13 residues. The V gene's germline CDR1 is MDHEN and CDR2 SYDVKM. Deletions cut 7 bases from V and 8 bases from J, with 17 bases between. The CDR3 region has the DNA TGTGCCAGCATCGAACCCAGGGGTGGCGGCTACACCTTC. It codes for CASIEPRGGGYTF.

The V call is TRBV5-5, the J call TRBJ1-4; weak D call: TRBD1 (5 bases). The CDR3 covers 16 residues. V lost 4 bases to trimming and J lost 0 bases, with 13 bases between them. Germline-derived CDR1 and CDR2 are SGHKS and YYEKEE (reference sequence). CDR3 amino acids: CASSLYRQPTNEKLFF. The DNA of the CDR3 is TGTGCCAGCAGCCTCTACCGACAGCCAACTAATGAAAAACTGTTTTTT.

This chain connects TRBV5-4 to TRBJ2-7; perhaps D is TRBD1 or TRBD2 (5 bases each). CDR3 length equals 17 residues. Germline assignment: CDR1 SGHNT and CDR2 YYREEE (reference sequence). V lost 4 bases to trimming and J lost 10 bases, with 30 bases between them. The CDR3 DNA reads TGTGCCAGCAGCACGATCCCCCGAGCCGAGCCGGGACCTCGTCAGTACTTC. Amino acid sequence: CASSTIPRAEPGPRQYF.

V gene TRBV6-5 combines with J gene TRBJ2-3, with 12 bases lining up with TRBD2. Germline V gene lookup returns CDR1 MNHEY and CDR2 SVGAGI. The CDR3 consists of 16 residues. After removal of 0 bases from V and 4 bases from J, the junction contained 2 bases not matched to a gene. The CDR3 DNA reads as TGTGCCAGCAGTTACTCCCTAGCGGGAGGGCCAGATACGCAGTATTTT. This codes for CASSYSLAGGPDTQYF.